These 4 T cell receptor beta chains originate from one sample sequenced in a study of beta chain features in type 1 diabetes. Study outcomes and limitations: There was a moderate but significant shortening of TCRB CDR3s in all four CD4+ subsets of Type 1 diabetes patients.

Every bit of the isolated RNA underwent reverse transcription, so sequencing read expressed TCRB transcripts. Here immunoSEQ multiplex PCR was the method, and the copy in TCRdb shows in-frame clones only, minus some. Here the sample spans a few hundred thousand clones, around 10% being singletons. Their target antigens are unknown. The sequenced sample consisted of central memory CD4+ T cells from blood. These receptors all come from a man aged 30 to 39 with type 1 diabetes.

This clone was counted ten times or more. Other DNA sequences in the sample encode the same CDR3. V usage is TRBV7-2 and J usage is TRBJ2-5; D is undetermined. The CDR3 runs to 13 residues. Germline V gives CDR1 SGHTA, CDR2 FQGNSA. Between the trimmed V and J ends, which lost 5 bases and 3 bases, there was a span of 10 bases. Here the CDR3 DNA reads TGTGCCAGCAGCCGAGGTGGAGAAGAGACCCAGTACTTC. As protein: CASSRGGEETQYF.

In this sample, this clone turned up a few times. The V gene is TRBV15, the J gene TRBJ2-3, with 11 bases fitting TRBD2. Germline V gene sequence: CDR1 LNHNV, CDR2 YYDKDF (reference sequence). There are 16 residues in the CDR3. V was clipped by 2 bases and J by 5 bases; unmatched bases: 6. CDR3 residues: CATSRQHGTSGDTQYF. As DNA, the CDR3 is TGTGCCACCAGCAGACAGCACGGGACTAGCGGAGATACGCAGTATTTT.

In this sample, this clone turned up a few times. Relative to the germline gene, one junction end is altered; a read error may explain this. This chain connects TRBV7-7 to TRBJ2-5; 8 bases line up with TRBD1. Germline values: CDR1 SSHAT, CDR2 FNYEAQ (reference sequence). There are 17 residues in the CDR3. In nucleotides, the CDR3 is TGTGCTAGCAGTTATGGGACAGGTCCTCACTTGGGGGAGACCCAGTACTTC. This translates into CASSYGTGPHLGETQYF.

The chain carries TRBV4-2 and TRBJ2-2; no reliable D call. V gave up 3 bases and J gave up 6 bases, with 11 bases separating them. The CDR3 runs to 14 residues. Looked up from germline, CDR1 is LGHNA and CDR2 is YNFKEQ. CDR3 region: CASSHNLGSGELFF. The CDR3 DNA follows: TGTGCCAGCAGCCATAACTTAGGATCCGGGGAGCTGTTTTTT.